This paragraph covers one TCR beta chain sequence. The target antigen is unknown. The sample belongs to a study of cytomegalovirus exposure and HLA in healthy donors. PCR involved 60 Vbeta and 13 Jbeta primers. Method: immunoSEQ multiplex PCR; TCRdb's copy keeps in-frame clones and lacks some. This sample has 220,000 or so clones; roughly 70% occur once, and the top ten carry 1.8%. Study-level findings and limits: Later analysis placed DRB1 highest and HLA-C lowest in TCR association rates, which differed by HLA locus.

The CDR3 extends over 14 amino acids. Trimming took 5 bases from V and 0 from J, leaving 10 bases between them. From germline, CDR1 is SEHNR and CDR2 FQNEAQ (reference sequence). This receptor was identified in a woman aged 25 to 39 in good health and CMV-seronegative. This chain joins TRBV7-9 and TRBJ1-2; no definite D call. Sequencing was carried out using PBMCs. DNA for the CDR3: TGTGCCAGCAGCCCGCGGAGTCCTAACTATGGCTACACCTTC. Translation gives CASSPRSPNYGYTF.